This record looks at one T cell receptor (beta chain) sequence and its context. There are many counts of this clonotype. Its antigen is still unknown. Base-call qualities are not available, and no considerably larger clone is one nucleotide away. Taken from cysteine to phenylalanine, the CDR3 has 16 residues. The retained sequence is limited to the CDR3, 48 bases, with the frame set at the first base. CDR1 SGHTA and CDR2 FQGTGA were looked up in the germline V gene. V ends up 2 bases short and J 5 bases short, with an unmatched junction base count of 2. For sequencing, an Illumina HiSeq 2500 was employed. To make first-strand cDNA, Superscript III was used along with a set of TRAV- and TRBV-specific primers so that both the TCRalpha and TCRbeta chains were covered. TCRs were amplified with Phusion for around 18 PCR cycles, with a constant-region primer paired with the adapter attached to the V primers. Isolated mRNA was amplified with the MessageAmp II aRNA Amplification Kit, using a roughly 16-hour in vitro transcription at 37°C. mRNA for TCR sequencing was isolated with the Dynabeads mRNA DIRECT Purification Kit. A second approximately 25-cycle Phusion PCR added indexed Illumina adapters, and products were purified with AMPure XP beads. Per the source publication's procedure: Using custom Perl scripts, TCR sequences encoding the same protein were pooled, out-of-frame sequences were removed, and the abundance of each clonotype was computed. TCR sequences supported by only a single read were excluded from analysis. The metrics used to describe the repertoires included Shannon entropy, Gini index, clonality, richness, and the frequency of TCRs shared between repertoires. TCRdb trimmed public reads at Q25 via fastp, called clones via MiXCR and kept in-frame beta chains. A single entry per CDR3 protein holds the most common genes and DNA from its merged rows. The V and J calls and clone size come from TCRdb's table, not from the authors' own analysis. This sample is represented by over 65,000 distinct CDR3 sequences; roughly a sixth of them were singletons. The ten largest clones capture 2.8% of the sample.

The sample is drawn from a study of low-dose radiotherapy and immunotherapy resistance in tumors (dated by TCRdb to the early 2020s). With regard to the full study: Patients in Cohort 1 were given 0.5 Gy per fraction every 2 weeks, and the prescribed total PTV dose was 6.5 Gy. Patients were given nivolumab as a 240 mg flat dose every two weeks and ipilimumab at 1 mg/kg every six weeks, with both drugs delivered intravenously. Eight patients were included in the translational analysis: three from the first dose cohort and the first five from the second dose cohort. For Cohort 2, the dose was 1 Gy per fraction given every two weeks, adding up to 13 Gy in total across 26 weeks. Starting on cycle 1 day 1, patients took 300 mg of aspirin by mouth once daily for four cycles. Trial participants were not randomized into treatment groups. Cyclophosphamide 200 mg/m2 was given intravenously every two weeks, one day before each radiation and immunotherapy administration.

The time point label, as the study defines it: before trial treatment. The donors came from RACIN, which was a single-arm phase I dose-escalation trial that paired nivolumab and ipilimumab with aspirin, low-dose cyclophosphamide and low-dose radiotherapy. Patients were eligible if they had advanced solid tumors that were TIL-negative. The TCR was taken from a male donor with prostate cancer. The chain links TRBV7-3 with TRBJ2-2; TRBD2 agrees with 13 junctional bases. The sample was PBMCs, taken before treatment. The sequence in DNA is TGTGCCAGCAGCTTAGGACTAGCGGGGGTTACCGGGGAGCTGTTTTTT. Translated, it reads CASSLGLAGVTGELFF.